This T cell receptor beta chain was identified in a study of identifying expanded T cells in peripheral blood. Study-level results: Variance in clone template counts between approximately two-week samples significantly increased with total template count across all healthy donors. Over two and four weeks, about 15 and 18 clones changed, versus around 1.3 between replicates.

The CDR3 runs 16 residues. The V end was cut by 2 bases, the J end by 4 bases, with 17 bases between. Germline V lookup: CDR1 MNHEY, CDR2 SVGAGI. Healthy donors had no documented immune events, such as infections, while sampled. Remarks on this clone: Its antigen is as yet unknown.

Produced via immunoSEQ multiplex PCR; TCRdb's table is partial and in-frame only. The data contain around 84,000 clones, 70% to 90% of them seen just once; the ten biggest clones take up 7.3%. The specimen was blood. The chain joins TRBV6-5 to TRBJ1-2, with a weak D call TRBD1 (6 bases). The receptor comes from a person aged 18 to 70 in good health. CDR3 sequence reads: CASSYEDSRDTYGYTF. The CDR3 DNA reads as TGTGCCAGCAGTTACGAGGATTCCCGGGACACCTATGGCTACACCTTC.